These T cell receptor beta chains were read from a single sample in a study of blood T cell repertoires in COVID-19. Measured with immunoSEQ multiplex PCR; TCRdb has only the in-frame clones, and not every one. The table has about 160,000 clones, around four fifths seen once. The sequenced material came from peripheral blood. The receptor set was obtained from a human donor in a cohort sampled during active COVID-19. The CDR3 runs from the conserved cysteine through the conserved F or W. Fields, in order: clone size, J gene, D gene, V gene, CDR3 DNA, CDR3 protein. The D gene is left open where the match is weak. Clone size appears in some rows only: once, few, many, or a class for an expanded clone.

few TRBJ1-1 . TRBV5-1 TGCGCCAGCAGCTTCTCTTTGAACACTGAAGCTTTCTTT CASSFSLNTEAFF
. TRBJ2-5 . TRBV28 TGTGCCAGCAGTTCTATACAGGGCGTGGAGAAGACCCAGTACTTC CASSSIQGVEKTQYF
. TRBJ1-5 . TRBV9 TGTGCCAGCAGCGTGTCTTCCAATCAGCCCCAGCATTTT CASSVSSNQPQHF
few TRBJ2-3 . TRBV20-1 TGCAGTGCTAGTCTCGGCGGGGGCATGACAGATACGCAGTATTTT CSASLGGGMTDTQYF
. TRBJ2-7 . TRBV27 TGTGCCAGCAGTTACAACCCCCTCACCTACGAGCAGTACTTC CASSYNPLTYEQYF
. TRBJ2-1 TRBD2 TRBV6-5 TGTGCCAGCAGTTACAAGCCTAGCGGGAGCGATGAGCAGTTCTTC CASSYKPSGSDEQFF
. TRBJ2-1 TRBD2 TRBV19 TGTGCCAGTAGGCCTGAGGGGACTAGCAGCTACAATGAGCAGTTCTTC CASRPEGTSSYNEQFF
once TRBJ2-3 . TRBV28 TGTGCCAGCAGTTCCCCGGCGGCCACAGATACGCAGTATTTT CASSSPAATDTQYF
. TRBJ2-6 TRBD1 TRBV19 TGTGCCAGTAGTACCCGGACAGGTGGTCTCTCTGGGGCCAACGTCCTGACTTTC CASSTRTGGLSGANVLTF
once TRBJ2-2 . TRBV5-5 TGTGCCAGCAGCTTACCCCTTCAGGGGGGCACCGGGGAGCTGTTTTTT CASSLPLQGGTGELFF
. TRBJ1-1 . TRBV30 TGTGCCTGGAGTGGAGAGAAGGAAGCTTTCTTT CAWSGEKEAFF
. TRBJ2-2 . TRBV5-8 TGTGCCAGCAGCCTGAGGTTCGGGGAGCTGTTTTTT CASSLRFGELFF
few TRBJ1-3 . TRBV6-1 TGTGCCAGCAGTGAAGCATATCCGGGACTAGAGCTCTCTGGAAACACCATATATTTT CASSEAYPGLELSGNTIYF
. TRBJ2-7 . TRBV7-3 TGTGCCAGCAGTTATCTAGCCGATTCCGAGCAGTACTTC CASSYLADSEQYF
many TRBJ1-2 TRBD1 TRBV7-8 TGTGCCAGCAGCGAGACAGGGTCAATGGGCTATGGCTACACCTTC CASSETGSMGYGYTF
. TRBJ2-7 TRBD1 TRBV2 TGTGCCAGCAGTGGGGACAGAGGCTCCTACGAGCAGTACTTC CASSGDRGSYEQYF
. TRBJ1-4 . TRBV18 TGTGCCAGCTCACCGCAGGGCGCCGATGAAAAACTGTTTTTT CASSPQGADEKLFF
. TRBJ2-7 TRBD1 TRBV19 TGTGCCAGTAGTCCGTACAGGGGGCGGTACGAGCAGTACTTC CASSPYRGRYEQYF
. TRBJ1-1 . TRBV5-4 TGTGCCAGCAGCTTGGTCGGGTCCACTGAAGCTTTCTTT CASSLVGSTEAFF
. TRBJ1-5 TRBD1 TRBV19 TGTGCCAGTGGAGGCGGGACAGGTGGCAATCAGCCCCAGCATTTT CASGGGTGGNQPQHF
. TRBJ2-7 TRBD1 TRBV28 TGTGCCAGCGTCCGGGACAGATACGAGCAGTACTTC CASVRDRYEQYF
. TRBJ2-7 . TRBV4-3 TGCGCCAGCAGCCAAGATCCCGGAGCCTACGAGCAGTACTTC CASSQDPGAYEQYF
. TRBJ2-7 . TRBV21-1 TGTGCCCTGGGGCCTGGGGAAAGGAGCTACGAGCAGTACTTC CALGPGERSYEQYF
. TRBJ1-5 TRBD1 TRBV4-1 TGCGCCAGCAGTCAACCGGGACAGGGAAACAATCAGCCCCAGCATTTT CASSQPGQGNNQPQHF
. TRBJ2-1 . TRBV30 TGTGCCTGGAGTGTACAGCCTCTTGGTGCCGGTGAGCAGTTCTTC CAWSVQPLGAGEQFF
. TRBJ1-2 . TRBV5-1 TGCGCCAGCAGCGAGGGATCCTCAGTGGGCTACACCTTC CASSEGSSVGYTF
. TRBJ1-5 TRBD1 TRBV10-3 TGTGCCATCAGTGAGTCCGGGACAGAGAATCAGCCCCAGCATTTT CAISESGTENQPQHF
. TRBJ2-2 TRBD2 TRBV7-6 TGTGCCAGCAGCCTTTCTAGCGGGAGTTCAGCCGGGGAGCTGTTTTTT CASSLSSGSSAGELFF
. TRBJ2-6 . TRBV18 TGTGCCAGCTCACCACCCGGGACAAACCCCTCTGGGGCCAACGTCCTGACTTTC CASSPPGTNPSGANVLTF
few TRBJ1-1 . TRBV7-8 TGTGCCAGCAGCATAGCCATGACCCAGGGCACTGAAGCTTTCTTT CASSIAMTQGTEAFF
. TRBJ2-2 . TRBV9 TGTGCCAGCAGCGTCTCTAGGATATCGAACACCGGGGAGCTGTTTTTT CASSVSRISNTGELFF
. TRBJ2-7 TRBD1 TRBV9 TGTGCCAGCAGCTCCAGGGACAGTGGGCCCTACGAGCAGTACTTC CASSSRDSGPYEQYF
. TRBJ2-1 . TRBV6-1 TGTGCCAGCAGTGAAGGGAGGGGGCTATACAATGAGCAGTTCTTC CASSEGRGLYNEQFF
once TRBJ2-5 TRBD1 TRBV29-1 TGCAGCGTTGAGTTCGGGACAGGGGGCCTAGAGACCCAGTACTTC CSVEFGTGGLETQYF
. TRBJ1-5 . TRBV19 TGTGCCAGTAAAGACGCACAGCACAATCAGCCCCAGCATTTT CASKDAQHNQPQHF
. TRBJ2-7 . TRBV15 TGTGCCACCAGCAGAGACGGCTACGAGCAGTACTTC CATSRDGYEQYF
. TRBJ2-5 . TRBV7-2 TGTGCCAGCAGAACCAGCGGAGAGACCCAGTACTTC CASRTSGETQYF
. TRBJ1-5 TRBD1 TRBV27 TGTGCCAGCAGTCAGACAGGGGGCAATCAGCCCCAGCATTTT CASSQTGGNQPQHF
. TRBJ2-1 . TRBV4-3 TGCGCCAGCAGCCAAGATCTCGGTAGCCGGAATGAGCAGTTCTTC CASSQDLGSRNEQFF
. TRBJ1-5 . TRBV7-2 TGTGCCAGCAGCTTGACGGACAGTCAGCCCCAGCATTTT CASSLTDSQPQHF
. TRBJ1-3 . TRBV28 TGTGCCAGCAGTTTAAATCGGAACAGGGTTTCAGGAAACACCATATATTTT CASSLNRNRVSGNTIYF
. TRBJ2-7 . TRBV9 TGTGCCAGCAGCGTAGGGACAGAGATGGAGCAGTACTTC CASSVGTEMEQYF
. TRBJ1-2 TRBD1 TRBV9 TGTGCCAGCAGCGGACAGGGGACTGGCTACACCTTC CASSGQGTGYTF
once TRBJ2-3 TRBD2 TRBV24-1 TGTGCCACCAGTGATTTTTCGGGGGGAGACACAGATACGCAGTATTTT CATSDFSGGDTDTQYF
. TRBJ1-2 TRBD1 TRBV9 TGTGCCAGCAGCTCGAGCCCGGGACAGTATGGCTACACCTTC CASSSSPGQYGYTF
once TRBJ1-3 . TRBV15 TGTGCCACCAGCAGAGGTTCCCTGAGCTCTGGAAACACCATATATTTT CATSRGSLSSGNTIYF
. TRBJ2-1 TRBD2 TRBV11-1 TGTGCCAGCAGCTTGTCGGGAGGTCTCAATGAGCAGTTCTTC CASSLSGGLNEQFF
. TRBJ2-5 . TRBV27 TGTGCCAGCAGTCGAAGCGGGACAGGCAAGGGGGCGGTAGTTAGAGAGACCCAGTACTTC CASSRSGTGKGAVVRETQYF
. TRBJ2-1 . TRBV19 TGTGCCAGTAGTATAGTCAGGGGAGTATACAATGAGCAGTTCTTC CASSIVRGVYNEQFF
. TRBJ1-1 TRBD1 TRBV30 TGTGCCTGGACCGGAGGGGGCGCGAACACTGAAGCTTTCTTT CAWTGGGANTEAFF
. TRBJ1-4 . TRBV28 TGTGCCAGCACTCGACCGGGGTCGAATGAAAAACTGTTTTTT CASTRPGSNEKLFF
. TRBJ1-2 . TRBV27 TGTGCCAGCACCAATTTTTTCGGTTCGGATGGCTACACCTTC CASTNFFGSDGYTF
. TRBJ1-1 TRBD1 TRBV28 TGTGCCAGCAGTTTTCTTTCAGGGGGCACTGAAGCTTTCTTT CASSFLSGGTEAFF
. TRBJ2-5 . TRBV27 TGTGCCAGCAGTCCCACCAGGGAGGCGAATACCCAGTACTTC CASSPTREANTQYF
. TRBJ1-5 TRBD1 TRBV7-8 TGTGCCAGCAGCTTAACGTGGGACAGGTATAGCAATCAGCCCCAGCATTTT CASSLTWDRYSNQPQHF
. TRBJ2-3 TRBD2 TRBV5-8 TGTGCCAGCAGCGTTCTTGGGGGGGTCACAGATACGCAGTATTTT CASSVLGGVTDTQYF
. TRBJ1-3 . TRBV30 TGTGCCTGGTCCGGACAGCCTGGAAACACCATATATTTT CAWSGQPGNTIYF
. TRBJ2-1 TRBD1 TRBV24-1 TGTGCCACCAGTGATGGGACAGGGTCTAATCCTGAGCAGTTCTTC CATSDGTGSNPEQFF
once TRBJ2-1 . TRBV2 TGTGCCAGCAGTCTACAGTACGAAAAGCAGTTCTTC CASSLQYEKQFF